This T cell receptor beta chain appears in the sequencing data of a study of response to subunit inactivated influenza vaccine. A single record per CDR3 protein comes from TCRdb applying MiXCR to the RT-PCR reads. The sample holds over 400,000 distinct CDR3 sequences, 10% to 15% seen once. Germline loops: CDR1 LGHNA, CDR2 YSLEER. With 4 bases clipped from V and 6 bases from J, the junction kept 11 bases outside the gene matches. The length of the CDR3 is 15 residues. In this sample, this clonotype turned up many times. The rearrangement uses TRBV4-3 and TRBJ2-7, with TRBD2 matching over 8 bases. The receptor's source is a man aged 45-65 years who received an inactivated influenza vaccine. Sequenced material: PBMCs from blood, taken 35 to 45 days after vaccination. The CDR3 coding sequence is TGCGCCAGCAGCCCCGGGAACAGCGGGAGTGGCGAGCAGTACTTC. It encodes CASSPGNSGSGEQYF.